This T cell receptor beta chain was profiled in a study of blood T cell repertoires in COVID-19. Study information: Sites across the United States, Italy and Spain contributed samples from acute and convalescent COVID-19. The cDNA or gDNA used as material had been derived from T cells, B-cell-depleted T cells, or PBMCs.

Original processing notes: Quantification of nucleated cells was approximated via reference gene primer amplification. The table came from immunoSEQ multiplex PCR; TCRdb's copy has only in-frame clones and leaves some out. The V and J calls and clone size come from that table; D and trimming were worked out from the DNA. The sample gives some 180,000 clones, roughly 80% of which show up once; roughly 2% is in the top ten. This CDR3 is built from 19 residues. Per germline, CDR1 SGHRS and CDR2 YFSETQ. The J segment lost 2 bases and the V segment lost 4 bases, leaving 17 bases of the junction unmatched.

The sequencing sample was made of peripheral blood. The source is a woman older than 75 with acute or convalescent COVID-19. The chain combines TRBV5-1 with TRBJ2-7; TRBD1 agrees at 11 bases. For the CDR3, the DNA is TGCGCCAGCAGCAGTCAATCCGGGACAGGGGGTTTAGTGCCCTACGAGCAGTACTTC. Protein sequence: CASSSQSGTGGLVPYEQYF.